This paragraph reports one T cell receptor (beta chain). Its target is not known. Naive CD8 cells comprised CD45RO-negative, CCR7-positively selected cells, excluding terminally differentiated effector memory CD45RA+ cells. The method was immunoSEQ multiplex PCR; TCRdb's version includes in-frame clones alone and lacks a portion of them. Found here are around 2.1 million clones, about 92% of them singletons; the top ten hold over 1.5%. This specimen belongs to a study of shared clonotypes between healthy human individuals. Study findings and constraints: About 4.5% of naive CD4 clonotypes were common to a few donors. Shared clonotypes across all four donors exceeded non-shared ones in generation probability. The small donor group covered limited genetic and exposure diversity.

CDR3 length: 14 residues. The germline CDR1 and CDR2 sequences are MNHEY and SMNVEV (reference sequence). V was pared by 4 bases and J by 7 bases, with 9 bases of the junction left unmatched. The chain carries TRBV27 and TRBJ2-7; 8 nucleotides line up with TRBD1. Sample: naive CD8+ T cells from PBMCs. The clonotype originates from a man in his late teens or twenties in good health. Some clones in this sample may be carry-over from other donors' samples. CDR3 sequence reads: CASSYRDRYLEQYF. The CDR3 region has the DNA TGTGCCAGCAGTTATCGGGACAGGTACTTAGAGCAGTACTTC.